This is a list of T cell receptor beta chains from one sample in a study of OX40 agonist ivuxolimab in advanced cancers. Repertoires were generated with immunoSEQ multiplex PCR, while TCRdb's copy carries only in-frame clones and drops some. The sample lists 15,000 or so clones, about 69% occurring once. The material was CD4+ or CD8+ T cells sorted from blood, obtained in a trial of the OX40 agonist ivuxolimab. All receptors derive from an adult with an advanced solid tumor such as melanoma, head and neck, liver or kidney cancer. The CDR3 runs from the conserved cysteine through the conserved F or W. A D gene is named only where the DNA matches it firmly. Rows may omit the clone size; those that give it use once, few, many or a size class.

D gene | J gene | clone size | V gene | CDR3 DNA | CDR3 protein
. | TRBJ2-1 | . | TRBV7-3 | TGTGCCAGCAGCTCTGCCGGGGTCGCCTACAATGAGCAGTTCTTC | CASSSAGVAYNEQFF
TRBD1 | TRBJ2-3 | . | TRBV2 | TGTGCCAGCAGGGACAGGAGCACAGATACGCAGTATTTT | CASRDRSTDTQYF
TRBD1 | TRBJ2-7 | . | TRBV28 | TGTGCCAGCAGTTTAAGGGACAGGGGCTACGAGCAGTACTTC | CASSLRDRGYEQYF
. | TRBJ2-1 | . | TRBV14 | TGTGCCAGCAGCCAAGATCGTCAGGGGAGGGATGAGCAGTTCTTC | CASSQDRQGRDEQFF
. | TRBJ2-1 | . | TRBV27 | TGTGCCAGCAGCCAGGGGGGGGTCTCCTACAATGAGCAGTTCTTC | CASSQGGVSYNEQFF
TRBD1 | TRBJ2-7 | . | TRBV27 | TGTGCCAGCAGTATGAGAGGACAGGGAGACGAGCAGTACTTC | CASSMRGQGDEQYF
TRBD1 | TRBJ1-3 | . | TRBV7-3 | TGTGCCAGCAGCCCGTCAGGGGGGCCTGGGTCTGGAAACACCATATATTTT | CASSPSGGPGSGNTIYF
. | TRBJ2-3 | few | TRBV9 | TGTGCCAGCAGCGTAGACGGTCTTTACACAGATACGCAGTATTTT | CASSVDGLYTDTQYF
. | TRBJ2-3 | . | TRBV9 | TGTGCCAGCAGCGGACGGGATACGCAGTATTTT | CASSGRDTQYF
TRBD2 | TRBJ2-1 | . | TRBV19 | TGTGCCAGCGGACTAGCGGGAAATGAGCAGTTCTTC | CASGLAGNEQFF
. | TRBJ2-1 | . | TRBV5-1 | TGCGCCAGCAGCCCCGGGACCTCCGGCAATGAGCAGTTCTTC | CASSPGTSGNEQFF
. | TRBJ2-1 | . | TRBV19 | TGTGCCAGTAGTGTCATGGCTAAACTACTGTCCAATGAGCAGTTCTTC | CASSVMAKLLSNEQFF
TRBD2 | TRBJ2-3 | few | TRBV2 | TGTGCCAGCAGTCCTGGGGGAGGGGCAAGGTCAGATACGCAGTATTTT | CASSPGGGARSDTQYF
TRBD2 | TRBJ2-7 | . | TRBV7-8 | TGTGCCAGCAGCGGGCGGGAGTCTGCCTACGAGCAGTACTTC | CASSGRESAYEQYF
TRBD2 | TRBJ2-4 | once | TRBV10-2 | TGCGCCAGCAGCAAGGGGACTAGCGGGAGGGCAATAAACATTCAGTACTTC | CASSKGTSGRAINIQYF
TRBD2 | TRBJ2-7 | once | TRBV4-2 | TGTGCCAGCAGCCAAGATCCGGGACTAGCGGGCTACGAGCAGTACTTC | CASSQDPGLAGYEQYF
TRBD2 | TRBJ2-7 | . | TRBV4-3 | TGCGCCAGCAGCCAAGATAGCGGGGGGGCCTACGAGCAGTACTTC | CASSQDSGGAYEQYF